This is a list of T cell receptor beta chains from one sample in a study of vaccination effects on CD4 cells after COVID-19. Assay used: immunoSEQ multiplex PCR; TCRdb lists only in-frame clones, some missing. The profile covers some 74,000 clones, with approximately 81% appearing a single time and 0.95% to 1.5% taken by the ten largest. The antigens for these receptors are not known. The sample consisted of CD4+ T cells from PBMCs cultured with HCoV-229E spike peptides, taken after COVID-19 vaccination. Receptors were obtained from a human donor who received a COVID-19 vaccine. CDR3s include the opening cysteine and the closing phenylalanine or tryptophan. D genes are given only for firm matches. Size is stated for part of the rows, as once, few or many counts, or as a class when the clone is expanded.

abundance: once
v_gene: TRBV12-3/TRBV12-4
d_gene: -
j_gene: TRBJ1-5
len: 13
CDR3aa: CASSRGGGQPQHF
CDR3nt: TGTGCCAGCAGCCGTGGAGGGGGTCAGCCTCAGCATTTT

abundance: -
v_gene: TRBV3-1/TRBV3-2
d_gene: -
j_gene: TRBJ1-4
len: 12
CDR3aa: CASSQDREKLFF
CDR3nt: TGTGCCAGCAGCCAAGATCGAGAAAAACTGTTTTTT

abundance: once
v_gene: TRBV7-2
d_gene: -
j_gene: TRBJ2-4
len: 15
CDR3aa: CASSFMTQAKTIQYF
CDR3nt: TGTGCCAGCAGCTTTATGACCCAAGCCAAAACCATTCAGTACTTC

abundance: -
v_gene: TRBV6-1
d_gene: -
j_gene: TRBJ2-4
len: 11
CDR3aa: CASSDHRVRDF
CDR3nt: TGTGCCAGCAGTGACCACAGGGTGAGAGATTTC

abundance: -
v_gene: TRBV4-2
d_gene: TRBD2
j_gene: TRBJ2-3
len: 16
CDR3aa: CASSQGSSGGQDTQYF
CDR3nt: TGTGCCAGCAGCCAAGGTTCTAGCGGGGGTCAAGATACGCAGTATTTT

abundance: -
v_gene: TRBV15
d_gene: -
j_gene: TRBJ2-3
len: 15
CDR3aa: CATSYRGPGTDTQYF
CDR3nt: TGTGCCACCAGCTACCGGGGGCCGGGCACAGATACGCAGTATTTT

abundance: -
v_gene: TRBV24-1
d_gene: -
j_gene: TRBJ2-1
len: 15
CDR3aa: CATSDRLLSGNEQFF
CDR3nt: TGTGCCACCAGTGATAGACTGTTATCGGGAAATGAGCAGTTCTTC

abundance: -
v_gene: TRBV2
d_gene: -
j_gene: TRBJ1-3
len: 14
CDR3aa: CASSLQGAGNTIYF
CDR3nt: TGTGCCAGCAGTCTACAGGGTGCCGGAAACACCATATATTTT

abundance: -
v_gene: TRBV12-3/TRBV12-4
d_gene: -
j_gene: TRBJ1-2
len: 12
CDR3aa: CASNPQGAGYTF
CDR3nt: TGTGCCAGCAACCCACAGGGTGCTGGCTACACCTTC

abundance: -
v_gene: TRBV18
d_gene: -
j_gene: TRBJ2-6
len: 16
CDR3aa: CASSPLPDSGANVLTF
CDR3nt: TGTGCCAGCTCACCACTCCCGGACTCTGGGGCCAACGTCCTGACTTTC

abundance: -
v_gene: TRBV2
d_gene: -
j_gene: TRBJ2-5
len: 11
CDR3aa: CASSFQETQYF
CDR3nt: TGTGCCAGCAGTTTCCAAGAGACCCAGTACTTC

abundance: -
v_gene: TRBV20-1
d_gene: TRBD1
j_gene: TRBJ1-1
len: 11
CDR3aa: CSASRGTEAFF
CDR3nt: TGCAGTGCTAGCAGGGGGACTGAAGCTTTCTTT

abundance: -
v_gene: TRBV30
d_gene: TRBD1
j_gene: TRBJ1-4
len: 15
CDR3aa: CAWTDTGGGNEKLFF
CDR3nt: TGTGCCTGGACTGACACAGGGGGGGGCAATGAAAAACTGTTTTTT

abundance: -
v_gene: TRBV7-3
d_gene: -
j_gene: TRBJ2-2
len: 14
CDR3aa: CASSLVSGTGELFF
CDR3nt: TGTGCCAGCAGCTTAGTCTCGGGCACCGGGGAGCTGTTTTTT

abundance: -
v_gene: TRBV4-1
d_gene: -
j_gene: TRBJ1-5
len: 17
CDR3aa: CASSQDREGASNQPQHF
CDR3nt: TGCGCCAGCAGCCAAGATCGGGAGGGCGCCAGCAATCAGCCCCAGCATTTT

abundance: -
v_gene: TRBV9
d_gene: TRBD1
j_gene: TRBJ2-2
len: 18
CDR3aa: CASSAGDGTAVNTGELFF
CDR3nt: TGTGCCAGCAGCGCAGGAGACGGGACAGCCGTGAACACCGGGGAGCTGTTTTTT

abundance: -
v_gene: TRBV2
d_gene: TRBD2
j_gene: TRBJ2-3
len: 15
CDR3aa: CASRTRGAGTDTQYF
CDR3nt: TGTGCCAGCAGGACACGGGGAGCGGGGACAGATACGCAGTATTTT

abundance: once
v_gene: TRBV5-1
d_gene: -
j_gene: TRBJ1-4
len: 17
CDR3aa: CASSRGSQGTTNEKLFF
CDR3nt: TGCGCCAGCAGCCGTGGTTCGCAGGGAACAACTAATGAAAAACTGTTTTTT

abundance: -
v_gene: TRBV11-3
d_gene: -
j_gene: TRBJ1-1
len: 14
CDR3aa: CASSLGASSAEAFF
CDR3nt: TGTGCCAGCAGCTTGGGGGCGAGTAGTGCTGAAGCTTTCTTT

abundance: -
v_gene: TRBV23-1
d_gene: -
j_gene: TRBJ1-5
len: 14
CDR3aa: CASSRYVRNQPQHF
CDR3nt: TGCGCCAGCAGCCGCTACGTGAGAAATCAGCCCCAGCATTTT

abundance: -
v_gene: TRBV5-5
d_gene: TRBD1
j_gene: TRBJ1-3
len: 16
CDR3aa: CASSSSGTGAGNTIYF
CDR3nt: TGTGCCAGCAGCTCCTCCGGGACAGGGGCTGGAAACACCATATATTTT

abundance: -
v_gene: TRBV6-5
d_gene: TRBD1
j_gene: TRBJ2-5
len: 14
CDR3aa: CASRPTGGEETQYF
CDR3nt: TGTGCCAGCAGACCCACAGGGGGCGAAGAGACCCAGTACTTC

abundance: few
v_gene: TRBV30
d_gene: -
j_gene: TRBJ1-1
len: 13
CDR3aa: CAWRGEFNTEAFF
CDR3nt: TGTGCCTGGAGAGGGGAATTCAACACTGAAGCTTTCTTT

abundance: -
v_gene: TRBV10-2
d_gene: TRBD2
j_gene: TRBJ2-1
len: 16
CDR3aa: CAGVSDSGGWDGEQFF
CDR3nt: TGCGCCGGCGTTTCGGATAGCGGGGGGTGGGACGGGGAGCAGTTCTTC

abundance: -
v_gene: TRBV2
d_gene: -
j_gene: TRBJ1-2
len: 14
CDR3aa: CASRGNRINRGYTF
CDR3nt: TGTGCCAGCAGGGGAAACAGAATTAACCGCGGCTACACCTTC

abundance: -
v_gene: TRBV13
d_gene: -
j_gene: TRBJ2-2
len: 16
CDR3aa: CASSPSGSGNTGELFF
CDR3nt: TGTGCCAGCAGCCCATCCGGTAGCGGGAACACCGGGGAGCTGTTTTTT

abundance: -
v_gene: TRBV5-8
d_gene: -
j_gene: TRBJ1-3
len: 16
CDR3aa: CASSHLLPSSGNTIYF
CDR3nt: TGTGCCAGCAGCCACCTTCTTCCATCCTCTGGAAACACCATATATTTT

abundance: few
v_gene: TRBV4-3
d_gene: -
j_gene: TRBJ1-6
len: 13
CDR3aa: CASSQDRGAPLHF
CDR3nt: TGCGCCAGCAGCCAAGATAGGGGGGCCCCCCTCCACTTT

abundance: few
v_gene: TRBV5-1
d_gene: TRBD2
j_gene: TRBJ2-1
len: 15
CDR3aa: CASSPAGVFYNEQFF
CDR3nt: TGCGCCAGCAGCCCAGCGGGGGTGTTTTACAATGAGCAGTTCTTC

abundance: -
v_gene: TRBV6-5
d_gene: -
j_gene: TRBJ1-2
len: 11
CDR3aa: CASSQGYGYTF
CDR3nt: TGTGCCAGCAGTCAGGGATATGGCTACACCTTC

abundance: -
v_gene: TRBV28
d_gene: -
j_gene: TRBJ1-2
len: 14
CDR3aa: CASSLTRPGLGYTF
CDR3nt: TGTGCCAGCAGTCTTACTAGACCAGGGTTGGGCTACACCTTC

abundance: -
v_gene: TRBV6-5
d_gene: -
j_gene: TRBJ1-2
len: 14
CDR3aa: CASSYDGRFYGYTF
CDR3nt: TGTGCCAGCAGTTATGACGGAAGGTTCTATGGCTACACCTTC

abundance: -
v_gene: TRBV19
d_gene: -
j_gene: TRBJ1-1
len: 14
CDR3aa: CASHRRGVNTEAFF
CDR3nt: TGTGCCAGCCACAGGAGGGGGGTGAACACTGAAGCTTTCTTT

abundance: once
v_gene: TRBV28
d_gene: -
j_gene: TRBJ1-2
len: 13
CDR3aa: CASSLRRVYGYTF
CDR3nt: TGTGCCAGCAGTTTACGGCGGGTCTATGGCTACACCTTC

abundance: -
v_gene: TRBV10-1
d_gene: -
j_gene: TRBJ2-3
len: 14
CDR3aa: CASSEKALGDTQYF
CDR3nt: TGCGCCAGCAGTGAGAAGGCCCTCGGGGATACGCAGTATTTT

abundance: -
v_gene: TRBV5-1
d_gene: -
j_gene: TRBJ2-2
len: 13
CDR3aa: CASSLTGTGELFF
CDR3nt: TGCGCCAGCAGCTTAACGGGCACCGGGGAGCTGTTTTTT

abundance: -
v_gene: TRBV20-1
d_gene: TRBD2
j_gene: TRBJ2-3
len: 15
CDR3aa: CSASRGGIGADTQYF
CDR3nt: TGCAGTGCTAGTCGGGGGGGTATCGGGGCAGATACGCAGTATTTT

abundance: -
v_gene: TRBV11-2
d_gene: -
j_gene: TRBJ1-1
len: 14
CDR3aa: CASSPGRVVTEAFF
CDR3nt: TGTGCCAGCAGCCCTGGACGTGTTGTCACTGAAGCTTTCTTT

abundance: -
v_gene: TRBV7-2
d_gene: TRBD1
j_gene: TRBJ1-4
len: 14
CDR3aa: CASSKTGGYEKLFF
CDR3nt: TGTGCCAGCAGCAAGACAGGGGGGTATGAAAAACTGTTTTTT

abundance: once
v_gene: TRBV27
d_gene: -
j_gene: TRBJ2-1
len: 15
CDR3aa: CASPLPGPRPPEQFF
CDR3nt: TGTGCCAGCCCTTTACCCGGGCCTAGGCCACCTGAGCAGTTCTTC